These 11 T cell receptor beta chains share one sample of origin, sequenced in a study of regulatory T cells in long-lasting Graves disease. Both iRepertoire HTBI primers and Arm-PCR of CDR3 regions were used to build the TCR beta libraries. Using its own MiXCR run on the multiplex PCR reads, TCRdb lists one record per CDR3 protein. The profile covers about 370,000 distinct CDR3 sequences, with about 14% appearing a single time and about 20% taken by the ten largest. Time point here: newly diagnosed GD, antithyroid drugs for less than 3 months. Scientists built the TCR library using RNA that was extracted from PBMCs. This specimen was peripheral blood mononuclear cells (PBMCs), taken at new diagnosis, from a patient treated with antithyroid drugs. All receptors derive from a female donor with Graves disease.

This clonotype was detected many times. This chain uses TRBV12-3 or TRBV12-4 with TRBJ1-1; D not certain. This CDR3 is built from 11 residues. The germline V and J ends were trimmed by 6 bases and 5 bases, with 7 bases remaining between them. CDR3 nucleotides: TGTGCCAGCAGCCGGGGAACTGAAGCTTTCTTT. Protein product: CASSRGTEAFF.

This clonotype was detected only a few times. The V and J genes are TRBV6-1 and TRBJ1-5; D ambiguous. This CDR3 is built from 14 residues. Germline V gene data show CDR1 as MNHNS and CDR2 as SASEGT. V dropped 5 bases and J dropped 3 bases, with 11 bases sitting between them. CDR3 loop: CASSLSPFNQPQHF. The CDR3 DNA reads TGTGCCAGCAGTCTCAGCCCCTTCAATCAGCCCCAGCATTTT.

In this sample, this clonotype turned up many times. The J gene is TRBJ2-3, the V gene TRBV12-3 or TRBV12-4, with D tentatively TRBD1 (6 bases). V shed 5 bases and J shed 4 bases, with 16 bases lying between them. The CDR3 length is 15 residues. Written as DNA, the CDR3 is TGTGCCAGCAGTCCACCAGGGGTTTGGGCAGATACGCAGTATTTT. This sequence encodes CASSPPGVWADTQYF.

This clonotype was observed at least ten times. V usage is TRBV18 and J usage is TRBJ1-1; 9 nucleotides match TRBD1. The CDR3 is 14 residues long. Germline lookup yields CDR1 KGHSH and CDR2 LQKENI. Trimming cost V 5 bases and J 5 bases; bases outside gene matches: 6. For the CDR3, the DNA is TGTGCCAGCTCAGAACAGGGGGCGGGTACTGAAGCTTTCTTT. Encoded protein: CASSEQGAGTEAFF.

The J gene is TRBJ1-2, the V gene TRBV20-1, with D perhaps matching TRBD1 (5 bases). The CDR3 sequence is 13 residues long. From germline, CDR1 is DFQATT and CDR2 SNEGSKA (reference sequence). V was trimmed by 3 bases and J by 4 bases, leaving 12 bases between them. Here the CDR3 reads CSARSRGSYGYTF. The CDR3 coding sequence is TGCAGTGCTAGGTCGAGGGGCAGCTATGGCTACACCTTC.

This clonotype was observed many times. The chain links TRBV20-1 to TRBJ2-7; the match to TRBD1 covers 7 bases. Trimming removed 6 bases from V and 0 bases from J; junction bases left unmatched: 8. CDR1 DFQATT and CDR2 SNEGSKA come from the germline V gene (reference sequence). The CDR3 consists of 14 residues. The CDR3 DNA reads TGCAGTGCCCGGGGACGGGACAGCTCCTACGAGCAGTACTTC. Its translation is CSARGRDSSYEQYF.

In its sample, this clonotype was seen many times. The chain has TRBV24-1 and TRBJ2-1; 7 bases align to TRBD1. The CDR3 contains 16 residues. V was pared by 1 base and J by 0 bases, with 2 bases of the junction left unmatched. CDR1 and CDR2 (germline): KGHDR, SFDVKD. The CDR3 is CATSDFRQGSYNEQFF. In DNA form, the CDR3 reads TGTGCCACCAGTGATTTTAGACAGGGCTCCTACAATGAGCAGTTCTTC.

The rearrangement joins TRBV6-2 or TRBV6-3 to TRBJ2-7; 8 nucleotides match TRBD1. V gave up 6 bases and J gave up 4 bases; unmatched junction bases: 5. Germline V gene sequence: CDR1 MNHEY, CDR2 SVGEGT. CDR3 length: 13 amino acids. The CDR3 spells CASRSGGTYEQYF. The CDR3 DNA follows: TGTGCCAGCAGGTCAGGGGGCACATACGAGCAGTACTTC.

Ten or more counts support this clonotype. The genes are TRBV7-3 and TRBJ2-3, with TRBD1 matching 7 bases. The CDR3 has 13 amino acids. The trim removed 5 bases at V and 5 bases at J, leaving 4 bases unmatched. Germline V CDR1 and CDR2: SGHTA, FQGTGA. The CDR3 loop reads CASSGNRGDTQYF. The DNA for the CDR3 is TGTGCCAGCAGCGGGAACAGGGGAGATACGCAGTATTTT.

This clonotype was detected ten times or more. The J gene is TRBJ2-7, the V gene TRBV7-8, with 10 bases fitting TRBD2. Germline values: CDR1 SGHVS, CDR2 FQNEAQ. V shed 5 bases and J 2 bases; nucleotides not matched to a gene: 12. CDR3 length equals 17 residues. In nucleotides, the CDR3 is TGTGCCAGCAGCCCCAAAAGTCGGACTAGCGGAACCTACGAGCAGTACTTC. It encodes CASSPKSRTSGTYEQYF.

At least ten counts were recorded for this clonotype. CDR3 nucleotide sequence: TGTGCCAGCAGTTACTCCGCGGAGACTGGCGGCGCGGGGGGATACGAGCAGTACTTC. This sequence encodes CASSYSAETGGAGGYEQYF. The chain carries TRBV6-5 and TRBJ2-7, with 8 bases aligning to TRBD2. With 0 bases clipped from V and 4 bases from J, the junction kept 17 bases outside the gene matches. The CDR3 is 19 amino acids. CDR1 MNHEY and CDR2 SVGAGI come from the germline V gene.